The sequence of this TCR beta chain was determined in a study of blood T cell repertoires in COVID-19. Background on the study: The United States, Italy and Spain supplied acute and convalescent COVID-19 samples.

Deletions cut 8 bases from V and 1 base from J, with 15 bases between. CDR1 ENHRY and CDR2 SYGVKD come from the germline V gene. The CDR3 is made up of 14 amino acids. Per the original data handling: Estimation of nucleated cell counts was performed using reference gene primer amplification. Clones were read by immunoSEQ multiplex PCR, and TCRdb kept only the in-frame ones, dropping some. V and J calls and clone size are those listed in that table; D and trimming were worked out from the DNA. The sample has around 150,000 clones, 92% seen once. The sequenced material came from peripheral blood. This sequence joins TRBV10-3 and TRBJ2-7, with D possibly TRBD1 on 6 matching bases. The clonotype was recovered from a man between 25 and 39 years old with COVID-19, enrolled during active disease. The CDR3 nucleotides read TGTGCCATCGCCGGGGAAGGGGGATCCTACGAGCAGTACTTC. Translation: CAIAGEGGSYEQYF.